This is a list of T cell receptor beta chains from one sample in a study of blood T cell repertoires in COVID-19. Generated by immunoSEQ multiplex PCR, the TCRdb table keeps only in-frame clones and is missing some. The table has tens of thousands of clones, approximately 91% seen once. The sequenced sample was peripheral blood. Receptors originate from a man in his 70s with active COVID-19. Each CDR3 is given with its conserved first and last residue. D genes are given only for firm matches. The size entry is marked missing in some rows and otherwise reads once, few, many or a size class.

-	-	TRBJ1-4	TRBV28	TGTGCCAGCAGCATGCGCCATGAAAAACTGTTTTTT	CASSMRHEKLFF
-	-	TRBJ2-1	TRBV28	TGTGCCAGCAGTTTGCTAGCGCCGTACAATGAGCAGTTCTTC	CASSLLAPYNEQFF
few	-	TRBJ2-7	TRBV7-8	TGTGCCAGCAGCGCACGACGGATAGCTTACGAGCAGTACTTC	CASSARRIAYEQYF
-	TRBD1	TRBJ1-6	TRBV7-2	TGTGCCAGCAGCGCCCCGACAGGGGAGGATTCACCCCTCCACTTT	CASSAPTGEDSPLHF
-	-	TRBJ1-5	TRBV20-1	TGCAGTGCTAGTTCGAATCAGGGGTTTTGGCAGCCCCAGCATTTT	CSASSNQGFWQPQHF
-	TRBD1	TRBJ2-7	TRBV25-1	TGTGCCAGCAGTGAATCAGGGGGCTCCTACGAGCAGTACTTC	CASSESGGSYEQYF
-	-	TRBJ1-5	TRBV30	TGTGCCTGGGCCTGGGAGGGCGGCAATCAGCCCCAGCATTTT	CAWAWEGGNQPQHF
-	TRBD2	TRBJ2-3	TRBV7-2	TGTGCCAGCAGTCGGACTAGCGGGGTAATCACAGATACGCAGTATTTT	CASSRTSGVITDTQYF
-	-	TRBJ2-1	TRBV9	TGTGCCAGCAGCGTATCCATTTCGCAGGGCTCGCATGAGCAGTTCTTC	CASSVSISQGSHEQFF
-	-	TRBJ1-5	TRBV4-1	TGCGCCAGCAGCCAAGATTTCACAGTGGGACTTCAGCCCCAGCATTTT	CASSQDFTVGLQPQHF
-	TRBD2	TRBJ2-7	TRBV5-6	TGTGCCAGCAGCCCCATCGGGGGGAACGACTACGAGCAGTACTTC	CASSPIGGNDYEQYF
-	TRBD2	TRBJ2-1	TRBV7-2	TGTGCCAGCAGCTTATGGACGGCGGGGGGGGATGAGCAGTTCTTC	CASSLWTAGGDEQFF
-	-	TRBJ1-5	TRBV2	TGTGCCAGCAGTCTCGAACAGGGTTGGGATCAGCCCCAGCATTTT	CASSLEQGWDQPQHF
-	TRBD1	TRBJ2-3	TRBV5-8	TGTGCCAGCAGCCACCCCTATGGACAGGGGGCTACAGATACGCAGTATTTT	CASSHPYGQGATDTQYF
-	-	TRBJ1-1	TRBV6-6	TGTGCCAGCAGTTATGGGGGCTTGAACACTGAAGCTTTCTTT	CASSYGGLNTEAFF
-	-	TRBJ1-2	TRBV25-1	TGTGCCAGCAGACCCGCGGCCACTAACTATGGCTACACCTTC	CASRPAATNYGYTF
-	-	TRBJ2-3	TRBV5-6	TGTGCCAGCAGCTTGGATCAGGGGCGCACAGATACGCAGTATTTT	CASSLDQGRTDTQYF
-	TRBD2	TRBJ2-7	TRBV4-2	TGTGCCAGCAGCAGGGGGCTAGCGGGGGATTACTCCTACGAGCAGTACTTC	CASSRGLAGDYSYEQYF
-	TRBD2	TRBJ2-1	TRBV28	TGTGCCAGCAGTTTTGCCAGCGGGAGTCCGAATGAGCAGTTCTTC	CASSFASGSPNEQFF
-	TRBD2	TRBJ2-1	TRBV6-1	TGTGCCAGCAGTGGCATGAGCGGGGGGAGGGAGATCTACAATGAGCAGTTCTTC	CASSGMSGGREIYNEQFF
-	-	TRBJ1-1	TRBV27	TGTGCCAGCATTCGGGGCACTGAAGCTTTCTTT	CASIRGTEAFF
-	-	TRBJ2-1	TRBV11-2	TGTGCCAGCAGCTTAGTTTCGATTAGCTCCTACAATGAGCAGTTCTTC	CASSLVSISSYNEQFF
-	-	TRBJ2-2	TRBV6-5	TGTGCCAGCAGTTACTCTGTAGTCGGGGAGCTGTTTTTT	CASSYSVVGELFF
-	-	TRBJ1-1	TRBV5-6	TGTGCCAGCAGCTTGGGGGGACTGAGCTTT	CASSLGGLSF
-	-	TRBJ2-7	TRBV5-1	TGCGCCAGCAGCTTGGAACAGGGCCTCGAGCAGTACTTC	CASSLEQGLEQYF
-	-	TRBJ2-7	TRBV11-3	TGTGCCAGCAGCTTAGGGCCTGTTGGCGAGCAGTACTTC	CASSLGPVGEQYF
-	TRBD2	TRBJ2-5	TRBV5-4	TGTGCCAGCAGCAATGGTGGGACTAGCGGGGGGAGGGAGACCCAGTACTTC	CASSNGGTSGGRETQYF
once	-	TRBJ2-7	TRBV28	TGTGCCAGCAGTTTAAAGGGACATCTCGAGCAGTACTTC	CASSLKGHLEQYF
once	TRBD2	TRBJ2-3	TRBV10-3	TGTGCCATCAGGACTAGCGGGGGGAACACAGATACGCAGTATTTT	CAIRTSGGNTDTQYF
-	-	TRBJ1-6	TRBV4-3	TGCGCCAGCAGCCAAGGGACAGCGGGGGACAATTCACCCCTCCACTTT	CASSQGTAGDNSPLHF
-	TRBD1	TRBJ2-1	TRBV11-2	TGTGCCAGCAGCCAGACAGGGGGCTCCTACAATGAGCAGTTCTTC	CASSQTGGSYNEQFF
-	-	TRBJ1-1	TRBV29-1	TGCAGCCCACGAGGGATTTCCGTGAACACTGAAGCTTTCTTT	CSPRGISVNTEAFF
-	TRBD2	TRBJ2-1	TRBV5-6	TGTGCCAGCAGCTTGGGACTAGCGGAGTACTACAATGAGCAGTTCTTC	CASSLGLAEYYNEQFF
few	-	TRBJ2-3	TRBV28	TGTGCCAGCAGTTCCCAAGGCGGGACAGATACGCAGTATTTT	CASSSQGGTDTQYF
-	TRBD2	TRBJ2-1	TRBV7-7	TGTGCCAGCAGCTTGGGACTAGCGGGAGGTAATGAGCAGTTCTTC	CASSLGLAGGNEQFF
-	-	TRBJ2-5	TRBV29-1	TGCAGCGTTGAAGAACGTCGAGTTGAGGCCCAGTACTTC	CSVEERRVEAQYF
-	TRBD1	TRBJ1-1	TRBV19	TGTGCACATAGCGATAGACCGGGACAGCAGAACACTGAAGCTTTCTTT	CAHSDRPGQQNTEAFF
-	TRBD2	TRBJ2-7	TRBV5-1	TGCGCCAGCAGTGCGACTAGCGGGAGTGGGTACGAGCAGTACTTC	CASSATSGSGYEQYF
-	TRBD2	TRBJ2-1	TRBV10-3	TGTGCCATCAGTGAGTCGGGACTAGCGGGACTGCAGTTCTTC	CAISESGLAGLQFF
once	-	TRBJ2-1	TRBV3-1/TRBV3-2	TGTGCCAGCAGCCCGTACGGGGGATATGAGCAGTTCTTC	CASSPYGGYEQFF
-	-	TRBJ1-5	TRBV4-1	TGCGCCAGCAGCCAAGATCCGAGCAATCAGCCCCAGCATTTT	CASSQDPSNQPQHF
-	-	TRBJ1-1	TRBV5-1	TGCGCCAGCAGCTTGGGGGCAGGGGACGAGAACACTGAAGCTTTCTTT	CASSLGAGDENTEAFF
once	TRBD2	TRBJ2-7	TRBV9	TGTGCCAGCAGCGTAGAAGGGGTAGCGGGGGCATCCCCCTACGAGCAGTACTTC	CASSVEGVAGASPYEQYF
-	TRBD2	TRBJ2-1	TRBV29-1	TGCAGCGTCTATAGCGGGGGGGCCTGGGAGCAGTTCTTC	CSVYSGGAWEQFF
-	TRBD1	TRBJ2-5	TRBV7-2	TGTGCCGCCGGGGACAGGGGGCGAGAGACCCAGTACTTC	CAAGDRGRETQYF
once	TRBD2	TRBJ2-7	TRBV6-2/TRBV6-3	TGTGCCAGCAGTTACGGGGGGACTAATGTCTACGAGCAGTACTTC	CASSYGGTNVYEQYF
-	-	TRBJ2-3	TRBV6-2/TRBV6-3	TGTGCCAGCAGTTTCACCAGGGCCCTAAACACAGATACGCAGTATTTT	CASSFTRALNTDTQYF
-	-	TRBJ2-6	TRBV9	TGTGCCAGCAGCGTGGGACACCTAACCGCGGCCAACGTCCTGACTTTC	CASSVGHLTAANVLTF
-	-	TRBJ1-5	TRBV4-1	TGCGCCAGCAGCCAAAACAGGGCTAGCAATCAGCCCCAGCATTTT	CASSQNRASNQPQHF
-	-	TRBJ2-7	TRBV9	TGTGCCAGCAGCGTAGGTGGCGGGACTCCGTACGAGCAGTACTTC	CASSVGGGTPYEQYF
-	TRBD1	TRBJ1-5	TRBV28	TGTGCCAGCAATTCGGCGCAGGGGGATCAGCCCCAGCATTTT	CASNSAQGDQPQHF
once	TRBD1	TRBJ1-2	TRBV6-5	TGTGCCAGCAGCATACAGGGGAGAGATGGCTACACCTTC	CASSIQGRDGYTF
-	TRBD1	TRBJ2-1	TRBV19	TGTGCCAGTAGCCCTCGTCCGGGACAGGGGGCGCCGGTAAACAATGAGCAGTTCTTC	CASSPRPGQGAPVNNEQFF